The clone carrying this T cell receptor beta chain was seen a handful of times. The antigen is undetermined. The study ran its PCR with 60 Vbeta and 13 Jbeta primers. Method: immunoSEQ multiplex PCR; TCRdb's copy keeps in-frame clones and lacks some. The sample lists more than 150,000 clones, 70% to 80% occurring once. The sample belongs to a study of cytomegalovirus exposure and HLA in healthy donors. The study, taken as a whole, reports: Usually a TCR sequence was rare, but some public TCRs were found in many donors.

The V and J ends lost 1 base and 0 bases respectively, with 14 bases between them. Germline V gives CDR1 SGHDT, CDR2 YYEEEE. The CDR3 extends over 17 amino acids. This sequence was found in a man aged 18 to 35 in good health and CMV-seronegative. The J gene is TRBJ1-3, the V gene TRBV5-6; weak D call: TRBD1 (5 bases). Source material: PBMCs. CDR3 sequence (DNA): TGTGCCAGCAGCTTGCTTGGGGCGTACGACTCTGGAAACACCATATATTTT. Translating it yields CASSLLGAYDSGNTIYF.